This T cell receptor (beta chain) was sequenced during a study of shared clonotypes between healthy human individuals. Study-level findings and limits: The naive CD4 repertoires of a few donors were compared, and about 5% of clonotypes were shared. The study drew on few donors, limiting represented genetic and exposure-history diversity.

Germline V gene lookup returns CDR1 LNHDA and CDR2 SQIVND (reference sequence). CDR3 size: 14 residues. V was trimmed by 7 bases and J by 4 bases, leaving 16 bases between them. Genomic DNA of every subset was divided equally among multiple immunoSEQ plates. Profiled with immunoSEQ multiplex PCR; TCRdb holds only in-frame clones, not every one. This table has about 510,000 clones, about 96% appearing once. As concerns this clone: Its specificity is unknown.

This TCR came from a woman aged 25 to 45 in good health. This chain joins TRBV19 and TRBJ1-2, with a tentative D call TRBD1 (6 bases). The sequencing sample was made of naive CD4+ T cells sorted from blood. Subset here: CD45RA+ positively selected. The CDR3 bases are TGTGCCAGTACCGATAGGGGGTCTGGCTATGGCTACACCTTC. It yields the protein CASTDRGSGYGYTF.